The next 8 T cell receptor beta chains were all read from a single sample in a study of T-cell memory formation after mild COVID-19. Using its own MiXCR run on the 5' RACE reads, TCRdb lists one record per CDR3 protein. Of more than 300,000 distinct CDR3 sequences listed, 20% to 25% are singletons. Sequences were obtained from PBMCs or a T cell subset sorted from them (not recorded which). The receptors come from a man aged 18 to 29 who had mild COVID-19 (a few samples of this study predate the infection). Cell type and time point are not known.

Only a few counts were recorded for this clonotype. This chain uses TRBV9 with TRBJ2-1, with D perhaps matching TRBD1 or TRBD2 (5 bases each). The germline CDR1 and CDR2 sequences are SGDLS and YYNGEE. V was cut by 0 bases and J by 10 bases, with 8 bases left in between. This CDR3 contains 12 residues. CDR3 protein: CASSVDGAEQFF. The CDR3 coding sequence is TGTGCCAGCAGCGTAGACGGGGCCGAGCAGTTCTTC.

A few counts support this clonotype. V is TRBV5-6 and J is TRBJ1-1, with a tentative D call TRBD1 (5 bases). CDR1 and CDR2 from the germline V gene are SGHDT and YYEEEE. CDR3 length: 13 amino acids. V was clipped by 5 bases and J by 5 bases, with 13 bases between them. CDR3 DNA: TGTGCCAGCAGGCGGACAATAGGGACTGAAGCTTTCTTT. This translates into CASRRTIGTEAFF.

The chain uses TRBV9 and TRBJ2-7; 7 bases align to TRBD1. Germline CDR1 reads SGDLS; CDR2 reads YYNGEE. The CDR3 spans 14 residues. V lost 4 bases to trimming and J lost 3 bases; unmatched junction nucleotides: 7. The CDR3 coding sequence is TGTGCCAGCAGCCCAAAGGGGGCGGGCTACGAGCAGTACTTC. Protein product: CASSPKGAGYEQYF.

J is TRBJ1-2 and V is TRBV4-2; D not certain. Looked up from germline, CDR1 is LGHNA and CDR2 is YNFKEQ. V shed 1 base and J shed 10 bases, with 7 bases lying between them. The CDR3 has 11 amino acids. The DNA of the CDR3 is TGTGCCAGCAGCCAAGTTGGCATCTACACCTTC. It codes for CASSQVGIYTF.

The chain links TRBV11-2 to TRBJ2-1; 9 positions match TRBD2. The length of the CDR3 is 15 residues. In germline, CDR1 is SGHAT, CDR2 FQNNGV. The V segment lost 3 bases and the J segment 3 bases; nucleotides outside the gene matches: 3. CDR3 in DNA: TGTGCCAGCAGCTTGGGACTAGCAGACTACAATGAGCAGTTCTTC. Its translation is CASSLGLADYNEQFF.

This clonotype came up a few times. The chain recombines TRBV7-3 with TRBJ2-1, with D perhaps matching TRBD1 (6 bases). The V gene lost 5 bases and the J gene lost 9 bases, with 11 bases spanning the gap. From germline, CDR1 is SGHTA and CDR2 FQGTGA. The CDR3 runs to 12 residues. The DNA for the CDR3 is TGTGCCAGCAGCCCTACAGGGCGTGAGCAGTTCTTC. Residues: CASSPTGREQFF.

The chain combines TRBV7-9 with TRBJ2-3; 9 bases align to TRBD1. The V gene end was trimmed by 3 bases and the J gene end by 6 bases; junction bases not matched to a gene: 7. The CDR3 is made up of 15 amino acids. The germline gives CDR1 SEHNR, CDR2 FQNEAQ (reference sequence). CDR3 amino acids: CASSFRQGVQDTQYF. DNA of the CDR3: TGTGCCAGCAGCTTCCGACAGGGGGTTCAGGATACGCAGTATTTT.

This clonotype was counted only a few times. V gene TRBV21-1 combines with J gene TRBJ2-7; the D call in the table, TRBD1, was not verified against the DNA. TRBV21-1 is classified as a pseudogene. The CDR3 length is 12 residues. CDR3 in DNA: TGTGCCAGCAACCGGACAGGGTCCGAGCAGTACGTC. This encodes CASNRTGSEQYV.